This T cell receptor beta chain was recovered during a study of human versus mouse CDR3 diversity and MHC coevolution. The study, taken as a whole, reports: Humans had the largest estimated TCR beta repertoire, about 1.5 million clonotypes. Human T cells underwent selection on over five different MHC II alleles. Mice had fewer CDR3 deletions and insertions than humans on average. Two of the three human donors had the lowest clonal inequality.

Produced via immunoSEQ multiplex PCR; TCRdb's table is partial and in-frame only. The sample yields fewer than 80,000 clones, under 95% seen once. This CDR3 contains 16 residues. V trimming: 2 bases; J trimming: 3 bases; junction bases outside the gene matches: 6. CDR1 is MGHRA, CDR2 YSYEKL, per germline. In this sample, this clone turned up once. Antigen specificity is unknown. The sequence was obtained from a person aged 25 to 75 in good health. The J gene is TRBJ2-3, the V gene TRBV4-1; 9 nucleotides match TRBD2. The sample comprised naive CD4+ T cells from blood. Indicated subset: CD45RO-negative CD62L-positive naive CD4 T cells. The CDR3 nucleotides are TGCGCCAGCAGCCAAAGCGGTAGCGGGAGAACAGATACGCAGTATTTT. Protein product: CASSQSGSGRTDTQYF.